Listed here are 32 T cell receptor beta chains from one sample, sequenced in a study of tumor and adjacent non-tumor tissue in lung cancer (dated by TCRdb to the late 2010s). Preparation of the library involved multiplex PCR. Instrument used: Illumina HiSeq 2500. TCRbeta libraries were built by three rounds of nested PCR using primers (Table S4), following protocols modified from ARM-PCR. TCRdb trimmed the raw reads at Q25, called clones with MiXCR and kept productive beta chains. Every distinct CDR3 protein forms one entry, paired with its most common genes and DNA. Across this sample there are approximately 82,000 distinct CDR3 sequences, with over 60% seen only once. 30% to 50% of the sample comes from the top ten. RNA was isolated from bulk unsorted tissue, and RNA quality was assessed with a NanoDrop ND-1000 and an Agilent 2100. The normal lung samples consisted of distant non-tumor tissue collected more than 3 cm from the tumor edge.

The sequencing sample was made of distant non-tumor lung tissue. These receptor sequences come from a man aged 70-80 years with non-small cell lung cancer.

Concerning this clonotype itself: Germline and junction disagree at one end, which may indicate a read error. The chain carries TRBV29-1 and TRBJ2-2, with D possibly TRBD1 on 6 matching bases. CDR1 is SQVTM, CDR2 ANQGSEA, per germline. The CDR3 consists of 15 residues. The CDR3 region has the DNA TGCAGCGTAAAAACAGGGACGGCGAAAACCGGGGACCTGTTTTTT. This sequence encodes CSVKTGTAKTGDLFF.

About this clonotype itself: The germline gene is not matched at one end of the junction; a read error may be the cause. This chain uses TRBV11-3 with TRBJ2-3; D perhaps matches TRBD2 (5 bases). From germline, CDR1 is SGHNT and CDR2 YENEEA. This CDR3 has 15 residues. CDR3 amino acids: CTSTRREVSTDTHYF. DNA for the CDR3: TGTACCAGCACCCGTCGGGAAGTAAGCACGGATACACACTATTTT. Using reference TRBV11-3 and TRBJ2-3 for the parts outside the CDR3, the full variable domain is EAGVVQSPRYKIIEKKQPVAFWCNPISGHNTLYWYLQNLGQGPELLIRYENEEAVDDSQLPKDRFSAERLKGVDSTLKIQPAELGDSAVYLCTSTRREVSTDTHYFGPGTRLTVL.

Turning to this clonotype: Being one base from a much bigger clone, this may be a read error. The genes are TRBV12-3 or TRBV12-4 and TRBJ2-2; 11 nucleotides align to TRBD2. This CDR3 is built from 15 residues. V dropped 10 bases and J dropped 5; count of bases not matched to a gene: 9. The CDR3 DNA follows: TGTGCCATCACTTTAGCGGGGGGGAAAACCGGGGAGCTGTTTTTT. Its protein is CAITLAGGKTGELFF.

This clonotype was seen more than once but under ten times. The junction departs from the called germline gene at one end, perhaps through a read error. The CDR3 nucleotides read TGTACCAGCAGTTCCGGGGCAGGGGGCTCTGGAGCCAACGTCCTGACTTTC. Translated: CTSSSGAGGSGANVLTF. The chain recombines TRBV6-5 with TRBJ2-6, with 8 positions matching TRBD1. This CDR3 region has 17 residues. CDR1 is MNHEY and CDR2 is SVGAGI in the germline V gene.

Concerning this clonotype itself: A junction end diverges from the germline sequence, so it may reflect a read error. The chain recombines TRBV28 with TRBJ2-7; tentative D call: TRBD2 (7 bases). From germline, CDR1 is MDHEN and CDR2 SYDVKM. This CDR3 has 16 amino acids. CDR3 in amino acids: CATSLHLQGGSYEQYF. The CDR3 region has the DNA TGTGCGACCAGTTTACATCTACAGGGAGGGTCCTACGAGCAATACTTC.

This chain links TRBV6-1 with TRBJ2-1, with D perhaps matching TRBD1 (5 bases). V was shortened by 3 bases and J by 3 bases, with 18 bases between the two germline ends. Germline V gene data show CDR1 as MNHNS and CDR2 as SASEGT. The CDR3 sequence is 17 residues long. The CDR3 loop reads CASSDDVGLFGYNEQFF. In DNA, the CDR3 is TGTGCCAGCAGTGATGACGTGGGGCTCTTTGGCTACAATGAGCAGTTCTTC.

As regards this clonotype: This may stem from a read error, because a much larger clone lies one nucleotide away. This chain joins TRBV5-8 and TRBJ1-1; D is uncertain. In germline, CDR1 is SGHTS, CDR2 YDEGEE. The CDR3 is 15 residues long. DNA of the CDR3: TGTCCCAGCAGCTTGGAAGACGACGTGAACACTGAAGCTTTCTTT. It codes for CPSSLEDDVNTEAFF.

The gene calls are TRBV15 and TRBJ2-1; D ambiguous. The CDR3 extends over 14 amino acids. The germline gives CDR1 LNHNV, CDR2 YYDKDF (reference sequence). Trimming removed 1 base at V and 3 bases at J, with 7 bases between. DNA for the CDR3: TGTGCCACCAGCAGAGGACCTAACTACAATGAGCAGTTCTTC. Translation: CATSRGPNYNEQFF. Using reference TRBV15 and TRBJ2-1 for the parts outside the CDR3, the full variable domain is DAMVIQNPRYQVTQFGKPVTLSCSQTLNHNVMYWYQQKSSQAPKLLFHYYDKDFNNEADTPDNFQSRRPNTSFCFLDIRSPGLGDTAMYLCATSRGPNYNEQFFGPGTRLTVL.

In the case of this clonotype: Relative to the germline gene, one junction end is altered; a read error may explain this. The chain is built from TRBV6-1 and TRBJ2-7; 11 positions agree with TRBD1. This CDR3 spans 21 amino acids. Germline V gene sequence: CDR1 MNHNS, CDR2 SASEGT. The CDR3 DNA is TGTGCGAGCAGTGAAGTTCCCTTGGGACAGGGGGTACGCTATATCTCCTACGAGCAGTACTTC. Amino acids: CASSEVPLGQGVRYISYEQYF.

In this sample, this clonotype turned up many times. The chain recombines TRBV10-3 with TRBJ1-1; D may be TRBD1 (6 bases). With 10 bases removed from V and 1 base from J, the gap between germline ends came to 19 bases. Looked up from germline, CDR1 is ENHRY and CDR2 is SYGVKD. The CDR3 sequence is 15 residues long. For the CDR3, the DNA is TGTGCCACTGCCCCGGGGGCAGGGGAGAACACTGAAGCTTTCTTT. It encodes CATAPGAGENTEAFF.

The chain combines TRBV11-2 with TRBJ2-1; the D gene is possibly TRBD2 (5 bases). Germline V gives CDR1 SGHAT, CDR2 FQNNGV. The CDR3 consists of 14 residues. Trimming took 1 base from V and 7 from J, leaving 11 bases between them. CDR3 in DNA: TGTGCCAGCAGCTTAGCGAGGGAGCGGAATGAGCAGTTCTTC. Translated, it gives CASSLARERNEQFF.

The V call is TRBV29-1, the J call TRBJ1-2; D unclear. The CDR3 has 13 amino acids. Trimming removed 5 bases at V and 4 bases at J, with 14 bases between. Germline-derived CDR1 and CDR2 are SQVTM and ANQGSEA. CDR3 region: CSVKGGVFYGYTF. The CDR3 bases are TGCAGCGTTAAAGGCGGCGTATTCTATGGCTACACCTTC.

For the CDR3, the DNA is TGTGCCAGCAGTACCAACACGGGGAACTGTTTTTTT. Encoded protein: CASSTNTGNCFF. The rearrangement joins TRBV6-2 or TRBV6-3 to TRBJ2-2, with a tentative D call TRBD2 (5 bases). CDR3 size: 12 residues. Germline V CDR1 and CDR2: MNHEY, SVGEGT. Trimming pared 5 bases from V and 17 bases from J, leaving 18 bases between.

Points on this clonotype: An end of the junction does not agree with germline; a read error may underlie this. The V and J genes are TRBV11-2 and TRBJ2-7; 9 bases map to TRBD2. CDR3 length equals 16 residues. Germline V gives CDR1 SGHAT, CDR2 FQNNGV. CDR3 DNA sequence: TGTGCCAGCAGCCCTAGGGGGCGGGGGGGATCCTACGAGCACTACTTC. It encodes CASSPRGRGGSYEHYF.

This clonotype was found many times. The V call is TRBV5-5, the J call TRBJ2-1; 10 bases map to TRBD1. Unmatched junction bases numbered 7, after V lost 4 bases and J lost 6 bases. Germline V gene data show CDR1 as SGHKS and CDR2 as YYEKEE (reference sequence). The CDR3 totals 15 residues. The CDR3, as DNA: TGTGCCAGCAGCCACGACAGGGGGCGAGGCAATGAGCAGTTCTTC. This translates into CASSHDRGRGNEQFF.

About this clonotype itself: A much larger clone lies a single base off, so this may be a read error. The chain recombines TRBV5-6 with TRBJ1-2; perhaps TRBD1 as D (5 bases). Between the trimmed V and J ends, which lost 3 bases and 4 bases, there was a span of 19 bases. The germline V gene has CDR1 SGHDT and CDR2 YYEEEE. The CDR3 length is 16 residues. CDR3 nucleotides: TGTGCCAGCAGCTCGGGACCGAACGTTGGGGCCTATGGCTACACCTTC. Translation: CASSSGPNVGAYGYTF.

The chain links TRBV4-1 to TRBJ1-4, with TRBD1 identical over 12 bases. The CDR3 is 17 amino acids. Germline assignment: CDR1 MGHRA and CDR2 YSYEKL. Here the CDR3 reads CAGSHLRDRGRGEKLFF. The CDR3 coding sequence is TGCGCTGGCAGCCACCTCCGGGACAGGGGGCGAGGTGAAAAACTGTTTTTT.

For this clonotype: Germline is not matched at one junction end, which may reflect a read error. The V and J genes are TRBV5-4 and TRBJ2-5; 8 bases fit TRBD2. The CDR3 is 16 amino acids. Germline values: CDR1 SGHNT, CDR2 YYREEE (reference sequence). CDR3 DNA: TGTGCCAGCAACTTGGAGTCCGGGACTAGGGTTGAGACCCAGTACTTC. Translating gives CASNLESGTRVETQYF.

A note on this clonotype: A much bigger clone sits one base away, suggesting this may be a read error. The chain employs TRBV13 and TRBJ2-3, with TRBD2 matching 15 bases. Germline V gene data show CDR1 as PRHDT and CDR2 as FYEKMQ (reference sequence). This CDR3 comprises 17 residues. Here the CDR3 reads CASRWTSGGVGTDKQYF. CDR3 sequence (DNA): TGTGCCAGCAGATGGACTAGCGGGGGGGTCGGCACAGATAAGCAGTATTTT. Filled out from reference TRBV13 and TRBJ2-3, the complete variable domain reads AAGVIQSPRHLIKEKRETATLKCYPIPRHDTVYWYQQGPGQDPQFLISFYEKMQSDKGSIPDRFSAQQFSDYHSELNMSSLELGDSALYFCASRWTSGGVGTDKQYFGPGTRLTVL.

This chain links TRBV5-1 with TRBJ1-2; D is unresolved. Germline CDR1 reads SGHRS; CDR2 reads YFSETQ. V was clipped by 3 bases and J by 3 bases, with 18 bases between them. This CDR3 is built from 16 residues. CDR3 bases: TGCGCCAGCAGCTCACGAGGACGTGGCCCGCACTATGGCTACACCTTC. Amino acid sequence: CASSSRGRGPHYGYTF. Combining the CDR3 with reference TRBV5-1 and TRBJ1-2 gives the whole variable domain KAGVTQTPRYLIKTRGQQVTLSCSPISGHRSVSWYQQTPGQGLQFLFEYFSETQRNKGNFPGRFSGRQFSNSRSEMNVSTLELGDSALYLCASSSRGRGPHYGYTFGSGTRLTVV.

The chain combines TRBV11-1 with TRBJ2-7; D might be TRBD1 (5 bases). The germline V and J ends were trimmed by 4 bases and 3 bases, with 7 bases remaining between them. The CDR3 totals 12 residues. CDR1 and CDR2 (germline): SGHAT, FQDESV (reference sequence). The CDR3 DNA sequence: TGTGCCAGCAGCTCCGACAGCTACGAGCAGTACTTC. Residues: CASSSDSYEQYF.

The rearrangement uses TRBV20-1 and TRBJ1-1; D uncertain. The germline CDR1 and CDR2 sequences are DFQATT and SNEGSKA (reference sequence). The CDR3 runs 13 residues. CDR3 residues: CAGVDPINTEAFF. Written as DNA, the CDR3 is TGCGCGGGCGTAGACCCCATCAACACTGAAGCTTTCTTT.

Details on this clonotype: Since the CDR3 does not end with the conserved phenylalanine or tryptophan, this likely comes from a read error. No DNA is shown, since the ends of the CDR3 on it are uncertain; the CDR3 is the one TCRdb lists. This chain connects TRBV4-2 to TRBJ2-7; TRBD1, as called in the table, went unchecked against the DNA. The germline V gene encodes CDR1 LGHNA and CDR2 YNFKEQ. The CDR3 spans 15 amino acids, including both terminal residues. The CDR3 spells CASSHTGRHSFEQYS.

This chain links TRBV11-3 with TRBJ1-6; D remains unclear. The CDR3 contains 16 residues. Germline values: CDR1 SGHNT, CDR2 YENEEA. V shed 4 bases and J shed 10 bases, with 20 bases lying between them. CDR3 sequence (DNA): TGTGCCAGCAGCTCTCTTCCGGGAAATGAAGGATCACCCCTCCACTTT. It specifies CASSSLPGNEGSPLHF.

In the case of this clonotype: Mismatch with germline at one junction end may stem from a read error. The chain joins TRBV5-1 to TRBJ2-2; D unresolved. In germline, CDR1 is SGHRS, CDR2 YFSETQ. This CDR3 has 15 amino acids. This CDR3 reads CTSSLGWTNTGELFF. The CDR3 DNA follows: TGCACCAGCAGCTTGGGATGGACGAACACCGGGGAGCTGTTTTTT. The full variable domain, its missing parts supplied by reference TRBV5-1 and TRBJ2-2, is KAGVTQTPRYLIKTRGQQVTLSCSPISGHRSVSWYQQTPGQGLQFLFEYFSETQRNKGNFPGRFSGRQFSNSRSEMNVSTLELGDSALYLCTSSLGWTNTGELFFGEGSRLTVL.

Of note for this clonotype: Relative to the germline gene, one junction end is altered; a read error may explain this. The chain links TRBV10-3 to TRBJ2-3, with a weak D call TRBD2 (6 bases). There are 13 residues in the CDR3. Germline CDR1 and CDR2: ENHRY and SYGVKD. The DNA of the CDR3 is TGTGCCATCAGAACGGGAGACACAGATACACAGTATTTT. Translation gives CAIRTGDTDTQYF.

A word on this clonotype: The germline gene is not matched at one end of the junction; a read error may be the cause. This chain links TRBV4-1 with TRBJ1-5; D gene uncertain. The V gene's germline CDR1 is MGHRA and CDR2 YSYEKL. This CDR3 comprises 16 residues. CDR3 protein: CASSQEPTYSHPPQHF. The CDR3 region has the DNA TGCGCCAGTAGCCAAGAGCCGACCTATAGCCATCCGCCCCAGCATTTT.

This chain links TRBV11-2 with TRBJ1-2; D might be TRBD1 (5 bases). The V and J ends lost 8 bases and 1 base respectively, with 14 bases between them. The CDR3 is 14 amino acids. The V gene's germline CDR1 is SGHAT and CDR2 FQNNGV. The CDR3 region is CASSVTEGNYGYTF. CDR3 nucleotide sequence: TGTGCCAGCTCGGTGACAGAGGGTAACTATGGCTACACCTTC.

This clonotype has more than one count but fewer than ten. Likely a read error: the CDR3 ends without its conserved phenylalanine or tryptophan. The chain recombines TRBV20-1 with TRBJ2-2; D is perhaps TRBD2 (6 bases). This CDR3 spans 14 amino acids. The germline CDR1 and CDR2 sequences are DFQATT and SNEGSKA (reference sequence). The ends were cut back, 6 bases at V and 2 bases at J, with 13 bases in the middle. DNA of the CDR3: TGCAGTGCGTTAGCGGTCCTAAACACCGGGGAGCTGTTTTCT. It specifies CSALAVLNTGELFS.

This clonotype was seen just once. Relative to the germline gene, one junction end is altered; a read error may explain this. The genes are TRBV11-1 and TRBJ2-7; D might be TRBD2 (6 bases). This CDR3 is 15 amino acids long. CDR1 SGHAT and CDR2 FQDESV come from the germline V gene (reference sequence). This chain's CDR3 is CASSSSGRGTYDQYF. CDR3 bases: TGTGCCAGCAGCTCCTCCGGGAGAGGAACCTACGATCAGTACTTC.

Notes on this clonotype: A much larger clone lies one base from this, so it may be a read error. V usage is TRBV6-1 and J usage is TRBJ1-1; D ambiguous. Germline loops: CDR1 MNHNS, CDR2 SASEGT. The CDR3 spans 14 residues. Trimming removed 7 bases at V and 7 bases at J, with 19 bases between. CDR3 sequence (DNA): TGTGCCAGCACCGAAGGTCGGCGGCACATTGAAGCTTTCTTT. Protein product: CASTEGRRHIEAFF.

As concerns this clonotype: Mismatch with germline at one junction end may stem from a read error. The gene calls are TRBV11-2 and TRBJ1-1; no clear D gene. In germline, CDR1 is SGHAT, CDR2 FQNNGV. The length of the CDR3 is 16 residues. CDR3 loop: CASSLAEMWTNTETFF. The DNA for the CDR3 is TGTGCCAGCAGCTTAGCGGAGATGTGGACGAACACTGAAACTTTCTTT.